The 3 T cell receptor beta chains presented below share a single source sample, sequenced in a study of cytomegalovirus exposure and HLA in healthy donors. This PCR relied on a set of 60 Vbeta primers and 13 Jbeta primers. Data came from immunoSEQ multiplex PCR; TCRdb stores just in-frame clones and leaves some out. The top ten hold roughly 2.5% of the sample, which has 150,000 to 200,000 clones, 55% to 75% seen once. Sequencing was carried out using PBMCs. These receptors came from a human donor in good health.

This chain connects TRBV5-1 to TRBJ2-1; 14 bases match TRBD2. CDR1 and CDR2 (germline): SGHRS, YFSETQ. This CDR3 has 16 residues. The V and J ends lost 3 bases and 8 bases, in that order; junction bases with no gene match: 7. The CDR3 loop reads CASSYETSGGAHEQFF. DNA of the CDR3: TGCGCCAGCAGCTACGAGACTAGCGGGGGGGCCCATGAGCAGTTCTTC.

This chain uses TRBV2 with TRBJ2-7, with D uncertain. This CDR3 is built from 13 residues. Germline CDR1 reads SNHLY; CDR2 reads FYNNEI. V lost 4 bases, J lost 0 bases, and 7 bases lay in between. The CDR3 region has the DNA TGTGCCAGCAGTGCCCCTAGCTCCTACGAGCAGTACTTC. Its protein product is CASSAPSSYEQYF.

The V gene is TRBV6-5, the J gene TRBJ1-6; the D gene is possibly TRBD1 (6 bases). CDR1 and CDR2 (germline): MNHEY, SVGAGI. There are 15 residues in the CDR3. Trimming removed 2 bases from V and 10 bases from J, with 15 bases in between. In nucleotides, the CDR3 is TGTGCCAGCAGTTACCTGAGACAGGTTTGGTCACCCCTCCACTTT. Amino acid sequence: CASSYLRQVWSPLHF.